The clone carrying this T cell receptor (beta chain) was counted a few times. PCR was performed a second time for roughly 7 to 11 cycles using a sample-barcoded 5' primer and a J-beta primer mix. Using its own MiXCR run on the 5' RACE reads, TCRdb lists one record per CDR3 protein. The sample lists some 760,000 distinct CDR3 sequences; approximately 25% were seen once. In germline, CDR1 is SGHTA, CDR2 FQGTGA. The V segment lost 2 bases and the J segment 6 bases; nucleotides outside the gene matches: 3. The CDR3 runs to 13 residues. This specimen belongs to a study of blood T cells in healthy people across ages. These sequences were also reported in another study, on T cells of mothers and their children. That work contributes: In this cohort, donors were three healthy Caucasian mothers plus their six children. RNA was extracted, and all of it went into cDNA synthesis at roughly 1.4 ug per 15 ul. In the second PCR, M1S primer introduced barcodes and 2-4 random bases.

The chain uses TRBV7-3 and TRBJ1-2; 7 bases map to TRBD1. The source is a boy aged 10-17 years in good health. Sequenced input: blood. In nucleotides, the CDR3 is TGTGCCAGCAGCTTATTAGGGGGCGATGGCTACACCTTC. Protein sequence: CASSLLGGDGYTF.